The 30 T cell receptor beta chains below come from one sample, sequenced in a study of blood T cell repertoires in COVID-19. Method: immunoSEQ multiplex PCR; TCRdb's copy keeps in-frame clones and lacks some. The data contain around 450,000 clones, about nine tenths of them singletons. What was sequenced was PBMCs or T cells enriched from blood (not recorded which). These TCRs come from a man younger than 35 who had recovered from COVID-19.

V gene TRBV25-1 combines with J gene TRBJ1-6; D is undetermined. The CDR3 runs to 16 residues. Deletions cut 2 bases from V and 7 bases from J, with 15 bases between. Germline CDR1 MGHDK, CDR2 SYGVNS. CDR3 amino acids: CASSEGGGRPNSPLHF. In nucleotides, the CDR3 is TGTGCCAGCAGTGAAGGAGGCGGTCGGCCCAATTCACCCCTCCACTTT. Full variable domain (remainder filled in from reference TRBV25-1 and TRBJ1-6): EADIYQTPRYLVIGTGKKITLECSQTMGHDKMYWYQQDPGMELHLIHYSYGVNSTEKGDLSSESTVSRIRTEHFPLTLESARPSHTSQYLCASSEGGGRPNSPLHFGNGTRLTVT.

The rearrangement links TRBV6-2 or TRBV6-3 to TRBJ2-1; TRBD2 matches 14 bases. After removal of 0 bases from V and 4 bases from J, the junction contained 14 bases not matched to a gene. This CDR3 spans 21 amino acids. Per the germline V gene, CDR1 is MNHEY and CDR2 is SVGEGT. CDR3 residues: CASSYSPGTSGGPPLYNEQFF. DNA of the CDR3: TGTGCCAGCAGTTACTCGCCAGGGACTAGCGGGGGCCCACCCCTTTACAATGAGCAGTTCTTC.

The chain is built from TRBV4-1 and TRBJ1-3; weak D call: TRBD1 (5 bases). V was trimmed by 3 bases and J by 3 bases, leaving 12 bases between them. This CDR3 comprises 15 residues. CDR1 and CDR2 (germline): MGHRA, YSYEKL. CDR3 DNA sequence: TGCGCCAGCAGCCAGGCGGGGCTAGGTGGAAACACCATATATTTT. Translating gives CASSQAGLGGNTIYF.

The chain couples TRBV9 to TRBJ1-2; D is possibly TRBD1 (6 bases). The CDR3 runs 13 residues. Germline V CDR1 and CDR2: SGDLS, YYNGEE. The germline V and J ends were trimmed by 7 bases and 8 bases, with 18 bases remaining between them. Here the CDR3 DNA reads TGTGCCAGCGGGGGATACAGGGCTGGAGGCTACACCTTC. Its protein product is CASGGYRAGGYTF.

The V gene is TRBV7-2, the J gene TRBJ2-7; a possible D gene is TRBD1 (5 bases). The CDR3 is 14 amino acids. The ends were cut back, 1 base at V and 5 bases at J, with 12 bases in the middle. Germline V lookup: CDR1 SGHTA, CDR2 FQGNSA. DNA for the CDR3: TGTGCCAGCAGCTTAGGGCAGGGTTTCAACGAGCAGTACTTC. Translation gives CASSLGQGFNEQYF.

This clone was recorded only once. V gene TRBV10-3 combines with J gene TRBJ1-4; no reliable D call. Germline V gives CDR1 ENHRY, CDR2 SYGVKD. The CDR3 totals 16 residues. The V end lost 0 bases, the J end lost 0 bases, and 8 bases lay between the germline ends. The DNA for the CDR3 is TGTGCCATCAGTGAGTCGTCCGTTGCAACTAATGAAAAACTGTTTTTT. Protein: CAISESSVATNEKLFF.

V usage is TRBV27 and J usage is TRBJ1-1; 7 bases match TRBD1. This CDR3 comprises 15 residues. Germline V CDR1 and CDR2: MNHEY, SMNVEV (reference sequence). J was trimmed by 6 bases and V by 7 bases; bases with no gene match: 14. CDR3 loop: CASIKETTGRAEAFF. The CDR3 coding sequence is TGTGCCAGCATCAAGGAAACGACAGGGCGGGCTGAAGCTTTCTTT.

V usage is TRBV9 and J usage is TRBJ1-1; D is uncertain. In germline, CDR1 is SGDLS, CDR2 YYNGEE. The CDR3 extends over 14 amino acids. Trimming removed 3 bases from V and 4 bases from J, with 13 bases in between. CDR3 nucleotide sequence: TGTGCCAGCAGCGGAAGAGGTGAGGGCACTGAAGCTTTCTTT. Amino acid sequence: CASSGRGEGTEAFF.

V and J are TRBV10-3 and TRBJ2-2; 9 nucleotides match TRBD1. The germline gives CDR1 ENHRY, CDR2 SYGVKD. Losses at the gene ends were 4 bases for V and 2 bases for J; bases not matched to a gene: 8. This CDR3 has 17 residues. In nucleotides, the CDR3 is TGTGCCATCAGTGGGGGACAGGGCTATTTCAACACCGGGGAGCTGTTTTTT. Translation: CAISGGQGYFNTGELFF.

For the CDR3, the DNA is TGTGCCACCAGTGACTCGGGACAGCTATCGAACACTGAAGCTTTCTTT. Protein sequence: CATSDSGQLSNTEAFF. The rearrangement links TRBV24-1 to TRBJ1-1; 7 positions agree with TRBD1. This CDR3 has 16 amino acids. J was trimmed by 1 base and V by 4 bases; bases with no gene match: 8. CDR1 is KGHDR, CDR2 SFDVKD, per germline.

This sequence joins TRBV28 and TRBJ1-5, with TRBD1 matching over 9 bases. CDR3 length: 15 residues. Looked up from germline, CDR1 is MDHEN and CDR2 is SYDVKM. The V segment lost 4 bases and the J segment 7 bases; nucleotides outside the gene matches: 8. CDR3 sequence (DNA): TGTGCCAGCAGTTGGGCACAGGGGGCAGGGCAGCCCCAGCATTTT. Amino acids: CASSWAQGAGQPQHF.

The J gene is TRBJ1-4, the V gene TRBV5-5; D remains ambiguous. V lost 4 bases and J lost 3, with 16 bases in between. Germline loops: CDR1 SGHKS, CDR2 YYEKEE (reference sequence). The length of the CDR3 is 16 residues. The CDR3 DNA follows: TGTGCCAGCAGCCGCTTCGGTACTCTAGCTAATGAAAAACTGTTTTTT. Protein product: CASSRFGTLANEKLFF.

Here the CDR3 reads CASSIRTGVSTDTQYF. The CDR3 nucleotides are TGTGCCAGCAGCATTCGGACAGGAGTTAGCACAGATACGCAGTATTTT. The chain uses TRBV5-4 and TRBJ2-3; TRBD1 matches 7 bases. Germline CDR1 SGHNT, CDR2 YYREEE (reference sequence). V gave up 4 bases and J gave up 0 bases; unmatched junction bases: 8. The CDR3 covers 16 residues.

Details on this clone: Other nucleotide sequences in the sample specify the same CDR3. DNA of the CDR3: TGTGCCAGCAGGAGGACAGGGCTCAATCAGCCCCAGCATTTT. Encoded protein: CASRRTGLNQPQHF. The chain has TRBV6-5 and TRBJ1-5; TRBD1 agrees at 8 bases. This CDR3 has 14 amino acids. The V segment lost 6 bases and the J segment 3 bases; nucleotides outside the gene matches: 4. Germline V lookup: CDR1 MNHEY, CDR2 SVGAGI.

This clone has just one count. This chain links TRBV5-1 with TRBJ1-2; D not resolved. V lost 2 bases, J lost 4 bases, and 15 bases lay in between. Germline assignment: CDR1 SGHRS and CDR2 YFSETQ. CDR3 size: 15 residues. The CDR3 here is CASSFGFEGAYGYTF. As DNA, the CDR3 is TGCGCCAGCAGCTTCGGTTTCGAGGGAGCCTATGGCTACACCTTC.

V gene TRBV12-3 or TRBV12-4 combines with J gene TRBJ1-2; D not certain. V lost 2 bases, J lost 7 bases, and 11 bases lay in between. This CDR3 comprises 13 residues. This CDR3 reads CASSLSLKSGYTF. The CDR3 nucleotides read TGTGCCAGCAGTTTAAGTCTAAAAAGTGGCTACACCTTC.

The chain combines TRBV2 with TRBJ1-5; 11 positions agree with TRBD1. The CDR3 totals 17 residues. Germline CDR1 SNHLY, CDR2 FYNNEI. V lost 6 bases and J lost 1; bases outside the gene matches: 8. In DNA, the CDR3 is TGTGCCAGCAGGGACCGGGACAGGGGGTCGAGCAATCAGCCCCAGCATTTT. Protein: CASRDRDRGSSNQPQHF.

V gene TRBV6-5 combines with J gene TRBJ2-2; D may be TRBD1 (5 bases). Germline V gene sequence: CDR1 MNHEY, CDR2 SVGAGI. The CDR3 consists of 14 residues. V shed 6 bases and J shed 0 bases, with 8 bases lying between them. The CDR3 loop is CASRGQANTGELFF. The CDR3 DNA reads TGTGCCAGCAGAGGACAAGCGAACACCGGGGAGCTGTTTTTT.

This chain connects TRBV10-3 to TRBJ2-2, with TRBD1 as a possible D gene (6 bases). Germline V gives CDR1 ENHRY, CDR2 SYGVKD. Trimming removed 6 bases from V and 3 bases from J, with 20 bases in between. The CDR3 runs to 17 residues. The DNA of the CDR3 is TGTGCCATCAGGCCGGGACAAGGGCCCGGCGACACCGGGGAGCTGTTTTTT. Encoded protein: CAIRPGQGPGDTGELFF.

The chain joins TRBV7-3 to TRBJ1-5; a possible D gene is TRBD1 (6 bases). V gave up 4 bases and J gave up 5 bases, with 9 bases separating them. The CDR3 consists of 13 residues. Per germline, CDR1 SGHTA and CDR2 FQGTGA. Here the CDR3 reads CASSSSGDQPQHF. CDR3 sequence (DNA): TGTGCCAGCAGCTCCTCAGGGGATCAGCCCCAGCATTTT. Based on the CDR3 plus reference TRBV7-3 and TRBJ1-5, the full variable domain is GAGVSQTPSNKVTEKGKYVELRCDPISGHTALYWYRQSLGQGPEFLIYFQGTGAADDSGLPNDRFFAVRPEGSVSTLKIQRTERGDSAVYLCASSSSGDQPQHFGDGTRLSIL.

V gene TRBV6-2 or TRBV6-3 combines with J gene TRBJ1-2, with D perhaps TRBD1 (5 bases). Germline assignment: CDR1 MNHEY and CDR2 SVGEGT. V shed 2 bases and J shed 8 bases, with 9 bases lying between them. This CDR3 has 12 amino acids. This CDR3 reads CASSYVGAGYTF. CDR3 nucleotides: TGTGCCAGCAGTTACGTAGGGGCGGGCTACACCTTC.

The chain employs TRBV3-1 (or the pseudogene TRBV3-2) and TRBJ1-1; D ambiguous. The germline CDR1 and CDR2 sequences are LGHDT and YNNKEL (reference sequence). The V end was cut by 3 bases, the J end by 1 base, with 9 bases between. There are 14 residues in the CDR3. The CDR3 nucleotides are TGTGCCAGCAGCCACGAGGGCGCGAACACTGAAGCTTTCTTT. This gives the protein CASSHEGANTEAFF.

CDR3 sequence: CASSQVVQGKRGNYGYTF. CDR3 sequence (DNA): TGCGCCAGCAGCCAAGTAGTACAGGGTAAACGAGGGAACTATGGCTACACCTTC. The chain employs TRBV4-1 and TRBJ1-2; TRBD1 might be the D (6 bases). Trimming stripped 1 base from V and 2 bases from J, with 20 bases between. The CDR3 has 18 residues. Germline V gene lookup returns CDR1 MGHRA and CDR2 YSYEKL.

This clone was detected once. The J gene is TRBJ2-5, the V gene TRBV5-4; 8 nucleotides match TRBD2. CDR3 length: 14 residues. Germline V gene sequence: CDR1 SGHNT, CDR2 YYREEE (reference sequence). Trimming removed 2 bases from V and 5 bases from J; junction bases left unmatched: 5. In DNA, the CDR3 is TGTGCCAGCAGCTTTGGGGGACTAGAGGAGACCCAGTACTTC. As protein: CASSFGGLEETQYF.

This clone appeared a single time. This chain uses TRBV24-1 with TRBJ1-2, with TRBD1 matching over 7 bases. CDR1 and CDR2 from the germline V gene are KGHDR and SFDVKD. This CDR3 has 14 residues. Trimming cost V 3 bases and J 2 bases; bases outside gene matches: 2. The CDR3 loop is CATSDTGENYGYTF. The CDR3 coding sequence is TGTGCCACCAGTGATACAGGGGAGAACTATGGCTACACCTTC.

The chain carries TRBV6-5 and TRBJ1-5; 9 positions agree with TRBD1. The CDR3 runs 13 residues. J gave up 7 bases and V 6 bases, and 4 bases lay outside the gene matches. CDR1 and CDR2 (germline): MNHEY, SVGAGI. Here the CDR3 reads CASRGGTGQPQHF. The CDR3 DNA reads as TGTGCCAGCAGGGGAGGGACAGGGCAGCCCCAGCATTTT.

The chain is built from TRBV11-3 and TRBJ1-1, with D perhaps matching TRBD1 (5 bases). V was clipped by 0 bases and J by 5 bases, with 10 bases between them. The CDR3 is made up of 14 amino acids. CDR1 is SGHNT, CDR2 YENEEA, per germline. The CDR3: CASSLDRRVTEAFF. As DNA, the CDR3 is TGTGCCAGCAGCTTAGATCGCAGGGTTACTGAAGCTTTCTTT.

V usage is TRBV2 and J usage is TRBJ1-5, with TRBD1 matching 9 bases. Germline V gene data show CDR1 as SNHLY and CDR2 as FYNNEI. This CDR3 has 15 amino acids. J lost 6 bases, V lost 6 bases, and 9 bases had no gene match. The CDR3 DNA is TGTGCCAGCAGAGATGGGACAGGGATCGGTCAGCCCCAGCATTTT. It specifies CASRDGTGIGQPQHF. Variable domain in full (rest from reference TRBV2 and TRBJ1-5): EPEVTQTPSHQVTQMGQEVILRCVPISNHLYFYWYRQILGQKVEFLVSFYNNEISEKSEIFDDQFSVERPDGSNFTLKIRSTKLEDSAMYFCASRDGTGIGQPQHFGDGTRLSIL.

A single count supports this clone. The chain carries TRBV19 and TRBJ1-2; 9 nucleotides match TRBD1. The CDR3 loop spans 14 amino acids. Germline values: CDR1 LNHDA, CDR2 SQIVND (reference sequence). The trim removed 6 bases at V and 8 bases at J, leaving 10 bases unmatched. The CDR3 is CASRTWGQGKGYTF. CDR3 DNA: TGTGCCAGTAGAACCTGGGGACAGGGTAAAGGCTACACCTTC.

For this clone: Other DNA sequences in the same sample also yield this CDR3. The chain is built from TRBV28 and TRBJ2-7; weak D call: TRBD1 (6 bases). The CDR3 totals 13 residues. V was pared by 6 bases and J by 1 base, with 10 bases between. Germline-derived CDR1 and CDR2 are MDHEN and SYDVKM. CDR3 nucleotide sequence: TGTGCCAGCAGCTCTGGACAGTCCTACGAGCAGTACTTC. Translating gives CASSSGQSYEQYF.